This T cell receptor beta chain was recovered during a study of T cells in Graves' hyperthyroidism and ophthalmopathy. What was amplified from RNA transcripts were TCR beta CDR3 regions. The TCR CDR3 first-round RT-PCR relied on the HTBI primer set. TCRdb reprocessed the multiplex PCR reads with MiXCR, giving one entry per CDR3 protein. The sample consists of about 640,000 distinct CDR3 sequences, less than 25% of them appearing once. V was trimmed by 5 bases and J by 0 bases, leaving 17 bases between them. CDR1 and CDR2 (germline): MNHNS, SASEGT. The CDR3 is 17 amino acids. With respect to this clonotype: Its target is unknown.

Points from the study as a whole: Most clonotypes expanded in the thyroid (above 0.001) were also present in blood.

This clonotype was sampled from a man aged 30-40 years with Graves' ophthalmopathy. The material sequenced was blood. The chain combines TRBV6-1 with TRBJ1-3, with D maybe TRBD1 (5 bases). The CDR3 reads CASSPGTAGLSGNTIYF. As DNA, the CDR3 is TGTGCCAGCAGTCCCGGGACCGCAGGGCTCTCTGGAAACACCATATATTTT.